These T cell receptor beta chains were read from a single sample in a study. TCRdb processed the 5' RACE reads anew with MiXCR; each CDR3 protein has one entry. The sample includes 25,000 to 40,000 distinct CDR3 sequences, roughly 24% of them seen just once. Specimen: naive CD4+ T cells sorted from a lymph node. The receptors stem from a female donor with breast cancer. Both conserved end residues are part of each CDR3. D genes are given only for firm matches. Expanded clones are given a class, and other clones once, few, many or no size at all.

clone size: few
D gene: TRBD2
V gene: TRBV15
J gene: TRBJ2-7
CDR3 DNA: TGTGCCACCAGCAGAGGGACTAGCGGGAGCTTCTTCGAGCAGTACTTC
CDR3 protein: CATSRGTSGSFFEQYF

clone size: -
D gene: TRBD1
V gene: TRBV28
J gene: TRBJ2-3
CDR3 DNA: TGTGCCAGCAGCGACAGGGGCGCAGATACGCAGTATTTT
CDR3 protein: CASSDRGADTQYF

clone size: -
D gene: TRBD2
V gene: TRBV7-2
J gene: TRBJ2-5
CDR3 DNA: TGTGCCAGCAGCACGGGACTAGCGGGAGCTGGGACCCAGTACTTC
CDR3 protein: CASSTGLAGAGTQYF

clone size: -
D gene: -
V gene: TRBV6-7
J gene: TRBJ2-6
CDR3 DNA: TGTGCCACCAGGGTTCAAGGGGCCAACGCCCTGACTTTC
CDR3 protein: CATRVQGANALTF

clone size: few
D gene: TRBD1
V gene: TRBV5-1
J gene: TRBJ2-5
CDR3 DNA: TGCGCCAGCAGCTTTAGACAGGGGGCCCAAGAGACCCAGTACTTC
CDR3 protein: CASSFRQGAQETQYF

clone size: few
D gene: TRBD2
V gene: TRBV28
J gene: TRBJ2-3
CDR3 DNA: TGTGCCTGCCAGGCTAGCGGGAGGGTGTATACGCAGTATTTT
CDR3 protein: CACQASGRVYTQYF

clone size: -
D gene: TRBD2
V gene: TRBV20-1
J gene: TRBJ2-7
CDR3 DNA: TGCAGTGCTAGGCGGGGGGGCTACGAGCAGTACTTC
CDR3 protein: CSARRGGYEQYF

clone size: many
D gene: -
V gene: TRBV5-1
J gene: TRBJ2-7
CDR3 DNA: TGCGCCAGCAGCTTGGCAGGGACCAGCTCCTACGAGCAGTACTTC
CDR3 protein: CASSLAGTSSYEQYF

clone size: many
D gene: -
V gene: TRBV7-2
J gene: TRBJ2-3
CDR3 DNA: TGTGCCAGCAGCTTAGCTTTTACAGATACGCAGTATTTT
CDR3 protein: CASSLAFTDTQYF

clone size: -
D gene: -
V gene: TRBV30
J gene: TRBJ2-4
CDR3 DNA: TGTGCCTGGAGTGTAAGGCTAGCCAAAAACATTCAGTACTTC
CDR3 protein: CAWSVRLAKNIQYF

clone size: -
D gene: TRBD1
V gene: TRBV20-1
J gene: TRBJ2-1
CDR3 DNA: TGCAGTGCCCACATTGGGACAGGTGTCAATGAGCAGTTCTTC
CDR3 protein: CSAHIGTGVNEQFF

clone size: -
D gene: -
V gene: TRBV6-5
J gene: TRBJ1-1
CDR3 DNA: TGTGCCAGCAGTACCGGGCCCACTGAAGCTTTCTTT
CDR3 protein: CASSTGPTEAFF